One sample yielded the 11 T cell receptor beta chains listed below, sequenced in a study of naive and memory T cell subsets. Amplification of ligated cDNA took four PCR rounds with SP2 and nested alpha and beta constant primers. One entry per CDR3 protein results from TCRdb running MiXCR on the UMI-ligation and nested PCR reads. The sample yields 37,000 or so distinct CDR3 sequences, more than 9.5% seen once. The treatment was: skin biopsy from PPD injection site in Mantoux-positive individual. The library had UMIs added by 3' ligation of an oligonucleotide to TCR cDNA. Sample: skin, taken from a tuberculin skin test site. These receptor sequences come from an adult in good health.

This clonotype was observed many times. The rearrangement links TRBV7-2 to TRBJ1-1; no definite D call. Germline V gene sequence: CDR1 SGHTA, CDR2 FQGNSA. The CDR3 has 14 residues. The germline V and J ends were trimmed by 5 bases and 1 base, with 11 bases remaining between them. The CDR3 spells CASSGRRENTEAFF. DNA of the CDR3: TGTGCCAGCAGCGGCCGCAGAGAGAACACTGAAGCTTTCTTT.

The table lists this clonotype with a few counts. The chain couples TRBV27 to TRBJ1-4; TRBD1 matches 8 bases. CDR1 is MNHEY, CDR2 SMNVEV, per germline (reference sequence). CDR3 length: 14 amino acids. J lost 6 bases, V lost 5 bases, and 5 bases had no gene match. The CDR3 loop reads CASSDTGGDEKLFF. The CDR3 DNA is TGTGCCAGCAGTGACACAGGGGGGGATGAAAAACTGTTTTTT. Full variable domain (remainder filled in from reference TRBV27 and TRBJ1-4): EAQVTQNPRYLITVTGKKLTVTCSQNMNHEYMSWYRQDPGLGLRQIYYSMNVEVTDKGDVPEGYKVSRKEKRNFPLILESPSPNQTSLYFCASSDTGGDEKLFFGSGTQLSVL.

This clonotype was observed many times. The rearrangement links TRBV20-1 to TRBJ2-2; 12 bases align to TRBD2. The CDR3 consists of 14 residues. Germline V CDR1 and CDR2: DFQATT, SNEGSKA (reference sequence). CDR3 in DNA: TGCAGCTCACGGCCGGGACTAGCGGGCGGGGAGCTGTTTTTT. This sequence encodes CSSRPGLAGGELFF.

The V gene is TRBV7-2, the J gene TRBJ2-7; the D gene could be TRBD1 or TRBD2 (6 bases each). Trimming stripped 1 base from V and 3 bases from J, with 13 bases between. This CDR3 contains 15 residues. The V gene's germline CDR1 is SGHTA and CDR2 FQGNSA. The CDR3 spells CASSLGPGASYEQYF. DNA of the CDR3: TGTGCCAGCAGCTTAGGCCCGGGGGCGAGCTACGAGCAGTACTTC.

This clonotype was seen a few times. This sequence joins TRBV29-1 and TRBJ2-7; D call uncertain. CDR1 and CDR2 (germline): SQVTM, ANQGSEA. The CDR3 spans 11 residues. Trimming took 5 bases from V and 2 from J, leaving 7 bases between them. The CDR3 reads CSVSLTYEQYF. As DNA, the CDR3 is TGCAGCGTTTCCCTAACCTACGAGCAGTACTTC.

This clonotype was counted many times. The chain couples TRBV4-1 to TRBJ2-2; 9 bases agree with TRBD1. From germline, CDR1 is MGHRA and CDR2 YSYEKL. The CDR3 consists of 14 residues. J gave up 6 bases and V 5 bases, and 4 bases lay outside the gene matches. The CDR3 is CASSGTGYAGELFF. CDR3 DNA sequence: TGCGCCAGCAGCGGGACAGGGTATGCCGGGGAGCTGTTTTTT.

The J gene is TRBJ2-7, the V gene TRBV4-1, with D possibly matching TRBD2 (6 bases). V was cut by 4 bases and J by 1 base, with 26 bases left in between. Germline CDR1 and CDR2: MGHRA and YSYEKL. The CDR3 length is 19 residues. Here the CDR3 reads CASSLRPGVAVTPSYEQYF. In nucleotides, the CDR3 is TGCGCCAGCAGCCTCCGCCCCGGGGTAGCGGTTACACCTTCCTACGAGCAGTACTTC.

This clonotype was recorded at least ten times. V is TRBV11-2 and J is TRBJ2-3; perhaps TRBD1 as D (7 bases). V was clipped by 0 bases and J by 0 bases, with 13 bases between them. From germline, CDR1 is SGHAT and CDR2 FQNNGV. The CDR3 consists of 17 residues. This CDR3 reads CASSLDGAGGSTDTQYF. For the CDR3, the DNA is TGTGCCAGCAGCTTAGACGGGGCAGGGGGGAGCACAGATACGCAGTATTTT. Using reference TRBV11-2 and TRBJ2-3 for the parts outside the CDR3, the full variable domain is EAGVAQSPRYKIIEKRQSVAFWCNPISGHATLYWYQQILGQGPKLLIQFQNNGVVDDSQLPKDRFSAERLKGVDSTLKIQPAKLEDSAVYLCASSLDGAGGSTDTQYFGPGTRLTVL.

This clonotype is termed medium-sized (0.01 to 0.1%). The chain carries TRBV28 and TRBJ2-1; D gene uncertain. This CDR3 contains 13 residues. V lost 1 base to trimming and J lost 5 bases, with 6 bases between them. Germline assignment: CDR1 MDHEN and CDR2 SYDVKM. CDR3 protein: CASSLLNDNEQFF. The CDR3 DNA reads TGTGCCAGCAGTTTATTGAATGACAATGAGCAGTTCTTC.

This clonotype turned up a few times. The genes are TRBV20-1 and TRBJ1-6, with 9 bases lining up with TRBD1. Germline CDR1 and CDR2: DFQATT and SNEGSKA (reference sequence). The CDR3 extends over 13 amino acids. V was pared by 6 bases and J by 8 bases, with 5 bases of the junction left unmatched. The CDR3 DNA sequence: TGCAGTGCCACACAGGGGGCAGATTCACCCCTCCACTTT. This gives the protein CSATQGADSPLHF.

In this sample, this clonotype turned up a few times. The chain uses TRBV5-1 and TRBJ1-2; weak D call: TRBD1 (6 bases). The CDR3 totals 13 residues. Looked up from germline, CDR1 is SGHRS and CDR2 is YFSETQ. V lost 4 bases to trimming and J lost 2 bases, with 9 bases between them. For the CDR3, the DNA is TGCGCCAGCAGCCAAACAGGGAACTATGGCTACACCTTC. This codes for CASSQTGNYGYTF. Supplemented by reference TRBV5-1 and TRBJ1-2, the full variable domain reads KAGVTQTPRYLIKTRGQQVTLSCSPISGHRSVSWYQQTPGQGLQFLFEYFSETQRNKGNFPGRFSGRQFSNSRSEMNVSTLELGDSALYLCASSQTGNYGYTFGSGTRLTVV.